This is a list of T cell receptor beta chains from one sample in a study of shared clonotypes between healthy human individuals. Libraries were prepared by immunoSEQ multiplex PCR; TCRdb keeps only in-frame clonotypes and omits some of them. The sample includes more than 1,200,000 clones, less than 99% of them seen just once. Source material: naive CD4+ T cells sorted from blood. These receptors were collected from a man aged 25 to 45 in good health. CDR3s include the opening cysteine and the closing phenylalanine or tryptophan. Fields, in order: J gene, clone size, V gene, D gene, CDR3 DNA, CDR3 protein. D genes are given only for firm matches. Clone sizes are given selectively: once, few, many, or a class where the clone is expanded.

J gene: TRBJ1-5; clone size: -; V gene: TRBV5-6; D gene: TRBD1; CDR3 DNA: TGTGCCAGCAGCGATAGTGGACAGGGGGCTCTCAATCAGCCCCAGCATTTT; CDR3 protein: CASSDSGQGALNQPQHF
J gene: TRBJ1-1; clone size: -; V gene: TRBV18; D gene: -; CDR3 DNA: TGTGCCAGCTCACCGGGGAGGGTGAACACTGAAGCTTTCTTT; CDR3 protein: CASSPGRVNTEAFF
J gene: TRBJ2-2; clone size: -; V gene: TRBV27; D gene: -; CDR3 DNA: TGTGCCAGCAGTTTTACAACCGGGGAGCTGTTTTTT; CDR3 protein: CASSFTTGELFF
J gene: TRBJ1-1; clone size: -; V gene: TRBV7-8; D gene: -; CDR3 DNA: TGTGCCAGCAGCTTAGACAGGGACACTGAAGCTTTCTTT; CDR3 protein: CASSLDRDTEAFF
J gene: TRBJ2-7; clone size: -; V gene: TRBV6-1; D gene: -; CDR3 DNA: TGTGCCATCACCGGGACTGCTACCTCCTACGAGCAGTACTTC; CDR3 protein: CAITGTATSYEQYF
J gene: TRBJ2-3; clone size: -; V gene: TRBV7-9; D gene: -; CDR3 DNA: TGTGCCAGCAGCTTAGGGTCGACAGGCGGCACAGATACGCAGTATTTT; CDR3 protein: CASSLGSTGGTDTQYF
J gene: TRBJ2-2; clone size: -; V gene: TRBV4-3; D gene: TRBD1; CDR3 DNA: TGCGCCAGCAGTCGACAGGGGGCCGGCACCGGGGAGCTGTTTTTT; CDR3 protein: CASSRQGAGTGELFF
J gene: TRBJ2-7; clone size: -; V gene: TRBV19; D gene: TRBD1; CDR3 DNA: TGTGCCAGTAGCCCTGGTGGGGGACAGGGGGTCTACGAGCAGTACTTC; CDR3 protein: CASSPGGGQGVYEQYF
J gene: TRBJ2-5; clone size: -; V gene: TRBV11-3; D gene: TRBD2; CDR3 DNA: TGTGCCAGCAGCCGAGGAGCTAGCGGGGAAGAGACCCAGTACTTC; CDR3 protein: CASSRGASGEETQYF
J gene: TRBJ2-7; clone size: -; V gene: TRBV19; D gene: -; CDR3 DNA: TGTGCCAGTAGTATACTCCCATTCGATTCCTACGAGCAGTACTTC; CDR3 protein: CASSILPFDSYEQYF
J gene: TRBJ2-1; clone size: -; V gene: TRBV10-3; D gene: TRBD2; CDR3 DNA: TGTGCCATCAGTGGGGCTAGCGGGAGGGATTACAATGAGCAGTTCTTC; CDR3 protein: CAISGASGRDYNEQFF
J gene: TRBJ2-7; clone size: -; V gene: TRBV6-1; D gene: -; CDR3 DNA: TGTGCCAGCACTACAATCTACGAGCAGTACTTC; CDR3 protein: CASTTIYEQYF
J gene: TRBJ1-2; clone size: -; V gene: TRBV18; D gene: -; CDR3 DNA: TGTGCCAGCTCACCAAAGGAGTCCTATGGCTACACCTTC; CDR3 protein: CASSPKESYGYTF
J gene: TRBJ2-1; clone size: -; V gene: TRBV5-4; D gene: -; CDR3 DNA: TGTGCCAGCGCAGGGAGCTCCTACAATGAGCAGTTCTTC; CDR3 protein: CASAGSSYNEQFF
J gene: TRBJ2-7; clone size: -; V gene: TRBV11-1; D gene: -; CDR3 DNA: TGTGCCAGCAGCTTAGAACGGGGTAGCGCTTCCTACGAGCAGTACTTC; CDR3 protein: CASSLERGSASYEQYF
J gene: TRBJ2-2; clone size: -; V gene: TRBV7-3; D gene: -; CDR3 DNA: TGTGCCAGCAGCTTATACCCCGGGGAGCTGTTTTTT; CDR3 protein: CASSLYPGELFF
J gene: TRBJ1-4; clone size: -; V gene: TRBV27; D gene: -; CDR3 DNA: TGTGCCAGCATAGGGGTCCCAACTAATGAAAAACTGTTTTTT; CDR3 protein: CASIGVPTNEKLFF
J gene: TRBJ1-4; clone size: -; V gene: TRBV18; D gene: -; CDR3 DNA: TGTGCCAGCTCACCGTGGTCTGGAGGGGAAAAACTGTTTTTT; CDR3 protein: CASSPWSGGEKLFF
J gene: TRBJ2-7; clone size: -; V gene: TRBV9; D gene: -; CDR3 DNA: TGTGCCAGCAGCGTGGCAGGGGCCTCCTACGAGCAGTACTTC; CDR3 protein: CASSVAGASYEQYF
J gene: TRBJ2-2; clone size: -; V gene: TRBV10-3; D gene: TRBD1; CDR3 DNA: TGTGCCATCAGGGGACAGGGGGCGTTCGGGGAGCTGTTTTTT; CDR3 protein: CAIRGQGAFGELFF
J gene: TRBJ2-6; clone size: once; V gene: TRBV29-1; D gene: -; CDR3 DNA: TGCAGCGTTTTGGACAGCCTCGAACGTTCTGGGGCCAACGTCCTGACTTTC; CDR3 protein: CSVLDSLERSGANVLTF
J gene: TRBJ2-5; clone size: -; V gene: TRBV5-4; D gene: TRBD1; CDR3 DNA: TGTGCCAGCAGCTTGGGGGACAGTATTCAAGAGACCCAGTACTTC; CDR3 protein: CASSLGDSIQETQYF
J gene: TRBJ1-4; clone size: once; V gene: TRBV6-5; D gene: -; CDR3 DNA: TGTGCCAGCAGTTACCGGGCCTCAACAACTAATGAAAAACTGTTTTTT; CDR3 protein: CASSYRASTTNEKLFF
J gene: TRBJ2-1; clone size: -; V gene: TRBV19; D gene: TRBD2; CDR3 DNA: TGTGCCAGTAAAAGCGGGAGGTCTGAGCAGTTCTTC; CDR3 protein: CASKSGRSEQFF
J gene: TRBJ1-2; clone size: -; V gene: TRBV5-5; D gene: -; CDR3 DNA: TGTGCCAGCAGCTCTGACAGGTCATCTCCCTATGGCTACACCTTC; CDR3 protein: CASSSDRSSPYGYTF
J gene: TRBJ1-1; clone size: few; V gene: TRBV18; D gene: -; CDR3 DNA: TGTGCCAGCTCACCAAAAACTATGAACACTGAAGCTTTCTTT; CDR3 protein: CASSPKTMNTEAFF
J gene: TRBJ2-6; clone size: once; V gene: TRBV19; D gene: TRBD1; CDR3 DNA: TGTGCCAGTAGTATAGTGACAGGGACCGGGGCCAACGTCCTGACTTTC; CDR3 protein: CASSIVTGTGANVLTF
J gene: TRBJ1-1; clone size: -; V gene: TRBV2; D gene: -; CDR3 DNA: TGTGCCAGCAGTGAGTTTATTGGCGCCGTGAACACTGAAGCTTTCTTT; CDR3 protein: CASSEFIGAVNTEAFF
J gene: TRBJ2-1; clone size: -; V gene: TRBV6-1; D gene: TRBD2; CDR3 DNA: TGTGCCAGCAGTAGAACTAGCGGGAGATTAGGTGAGCAGTTCTTC; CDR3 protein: CASSRTSGRLGEQFF
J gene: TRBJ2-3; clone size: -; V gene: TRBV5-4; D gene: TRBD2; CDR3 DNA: TGTGCCAGCAGATCCGGGACTAGCAGCACAGATACGCAGTATTTT; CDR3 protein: CASRSGTSSTDTQYF
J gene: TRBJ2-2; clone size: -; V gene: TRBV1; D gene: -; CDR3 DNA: TGCACCAGCAGCTTATATGACTGGAAGAACACCGGGGAGCTGTTTTTT; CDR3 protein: CTSSLYDWKNTGELFF
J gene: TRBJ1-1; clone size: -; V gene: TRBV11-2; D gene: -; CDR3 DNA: TGTGCCAGCAGATCTTTCCGGAACACTGAAGCTTTCTTT; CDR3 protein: CASRSFRNTEAFF
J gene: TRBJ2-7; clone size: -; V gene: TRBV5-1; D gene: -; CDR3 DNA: TGCGCCAGCAGCTTGGCCTCACAGGTCTCCTACGAGCAGTACTTC; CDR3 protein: CASSLASQVSYEQYF
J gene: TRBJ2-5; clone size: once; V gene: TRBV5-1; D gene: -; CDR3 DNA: TGCGCCAGCAGCTTTGGACTTTTGGACGAAGCGACCCAGTACTTC; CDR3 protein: CASSFGLLDEATQYF
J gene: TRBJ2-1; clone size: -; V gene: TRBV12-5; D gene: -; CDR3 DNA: TGTGCTAGTGGTTCCTCGGGAGCTGGGAGAATCTACAATGAGCAGTTCTTC; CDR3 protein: CASGSSGAGRIYNEQFF
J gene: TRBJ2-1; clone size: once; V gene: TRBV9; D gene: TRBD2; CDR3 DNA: TGTGCCAGCAGCGTTGGGACTAGCGGGAGGAATGAGCAGTTCTTC; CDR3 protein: CASSVGTSGRNEQFF
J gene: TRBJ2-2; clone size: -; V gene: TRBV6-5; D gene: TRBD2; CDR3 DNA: TGTGCCAGCAGCACGGGAGGGCGGGGCACCGGGGAGCTGTTTTTT; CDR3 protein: CASSTGGRGTGELFF
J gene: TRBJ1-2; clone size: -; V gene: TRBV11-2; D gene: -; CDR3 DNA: TGTGCCAGCCAAGGACGTCAGGACTACTATGGCTACACCTTC; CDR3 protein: CASQGRQDYYGYTF
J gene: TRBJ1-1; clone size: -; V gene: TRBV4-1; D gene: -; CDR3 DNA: TGCGCCAGCAGCCACCCCAGGGATACTGAAGCTTTCTTT; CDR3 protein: CASSHPRDTEAFF
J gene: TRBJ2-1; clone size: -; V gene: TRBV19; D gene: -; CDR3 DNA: TGTGCCAGTAGTATGCGGGCCTCCTACAATGAGCAGTTCTTC; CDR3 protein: CASSMRASYNEQFF
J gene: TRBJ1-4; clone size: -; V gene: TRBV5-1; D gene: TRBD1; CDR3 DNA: TGCGCCAGCAGCTACAGGGGTTCACCTAATGAAAAACTGTTTTTT; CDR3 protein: CASSYRGSPNEKLFF
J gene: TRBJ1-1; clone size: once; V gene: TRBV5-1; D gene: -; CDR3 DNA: TGCGCCAGTGTTGCCCGACCGTCGAACACTGAAGCTTTCTTT; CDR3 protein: CASVARPSNTEAFF
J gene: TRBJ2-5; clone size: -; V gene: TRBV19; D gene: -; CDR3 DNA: TGTGCCAGTAGTAACGGGCGCGTCAGAGAGACCCAGTACTTC; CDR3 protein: CASSNGRVRETQYF
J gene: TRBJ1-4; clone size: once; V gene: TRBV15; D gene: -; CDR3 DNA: TGTGCCACCCAACCGGGACTGGGCACTGAAAAACTGTTTTTT; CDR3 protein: CATQPGLGTEKLFF
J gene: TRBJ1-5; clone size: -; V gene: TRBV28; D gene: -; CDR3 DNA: TGTGCCAGCCGCGGACTCTTCGAGGGAAATCAGCCCCAGCATTTT; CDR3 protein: CASRGLFEGNQPQHF
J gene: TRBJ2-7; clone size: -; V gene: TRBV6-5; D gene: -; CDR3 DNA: TGTGCCAGCAGTTACTCTATATCAACAGGCTCCAACGAGCAGTACTTC; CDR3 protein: CASSYSISTGSNEQYF
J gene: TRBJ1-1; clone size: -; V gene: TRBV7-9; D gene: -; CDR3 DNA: TGTGCCAGCAGCTCACGGATGAACACTGAAGCTTTCTTT; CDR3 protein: CASSSRMNTEAFF
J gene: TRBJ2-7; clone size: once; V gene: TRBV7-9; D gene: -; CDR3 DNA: TGTGCCAGCAGCTTTGAGGGGACCATCTACGAGCAGTACTTC; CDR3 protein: CASSFEGTIYEQYF
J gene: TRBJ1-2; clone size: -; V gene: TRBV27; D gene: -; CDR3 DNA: TGTGCCAGCAGGCAGACAGTCTTCGATGGCTACACCTTC; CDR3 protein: CASRQTVFDGYTF
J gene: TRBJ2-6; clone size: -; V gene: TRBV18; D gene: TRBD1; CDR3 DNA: TGTGCCAGCTCACGACCGGGACAGGGAATCCCTGGGGCCAACGTCCTGACTTTC; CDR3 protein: CASSRPGQGIPGANVLTF
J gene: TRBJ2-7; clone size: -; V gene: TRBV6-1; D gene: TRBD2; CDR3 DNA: TGTGCCAGCAGTGAAATGGCGGGAGCGCCCCACGAGCAGTACTTC; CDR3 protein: CASSEMAGAPHEQYF